A selection of T cell receptor beta chains follows, all from one sample in a study of T cell responses to AZD1222 COVID-19 vaccine. TCRdb keeps only in-frame clones here, not all; method: immunoSEQ multiplex PCR. The sample has over 110,000 clones; just over 90% are singletons. The sample was peripheral blood, taken on day 0 of AZD1222 vaccination. The source is an adult in good health. Both conserved end residues are part of each CDR3. D genes are given only for firm matches. Expanded clones are given a class, and other clones once, few, many or no size at all.

-	TRBV6-1	TRBJ1-4	TRBD1	TGTGCCAGCCGTGACGGGACAGGGGCACGTTTGGGTAAACTGTTTTTT	CASRDGTGARLGKLFF
-	TRBV6-4	TRBJ1-1	TRBD1	TGTGCCAGCAGTGACCCGACAGGGGAAGCTTTCTTT	CASSDPTGEAFF
-	TRBV4-3	TRBJ2-2	-	TGCGCCAGCAGCCAAGATGGTAGCGGTGCGAACACCGGGGAGCTGTTTTTT	CASSQDGSGANTGELFF
-	TRBV10-3	TRBJ1-5	-	TGTGCCATCAGTGAGGCGAAACAGCCCCAGCATTTT	CAISEAKQPQHF
few	TRBV19	TRBJ1-3	-	TGTGCCAGTCAGGCCCGGAACACCATATATTTT	CASQARNTIYF
-	TRBV11-1	TRBJ1-6	TRBD1	TGTGCCAGCAGCTTCGACAGGGGAGGTTCACCCCTCCACTTT	CASSFDRGGSPLHF
-	TRBV9	TRBJ1-5	-	TGTGCCAGCAGCGGGGGCCTCAATCAGCCCCAGCATTTT	CASSGGLNQPQHF
-	TRBV7-9	TRBJ1-1	-	TGTGCCAGCAGCTTGACGGGCCTCCCGAACACTGAAGCTTTCTTT	CASSLTGLPNTEAFF
-	TRBV5-4	TRBJ2-2	-	TGTGCCAGCAGCTTGACAGGGAACACCGGGGAGCTGTTTTTT	CASSLTGNTGELFF
-	TRBV5-1	TRBJ1-2	TRBD1	TGCGCCAGCAGCTTGGCCATAAGGACAGGGGGCCCCCGGGACTATGGCTACACCTTC	CASSLAIRTGGPRDYGYTF
-	TRBV9	TRBJ2-3	TRBD2	TGTGCCAGCAGCGTAGGGGCGGGAGAGAGCACAGATACGCAGTATTTT	CASSVGAGESTDTQYF
once	TRBV7-2	TRBJ1-2	-	TGTGCCAGCAGCGCCTCAGGGGCTCAGAGGAACTATGGCTACACCTTC	CASSASGAQRNYGYTF
-	TRBV27	TRBJ2-7	-	TGTGCCAGCAGTTCCGGACGAGGGGAGGCTTCTCGGCAGTACTTC	CASSSGRGEASRQYF
-	TRBV19	TRBJ2-1	-	TGTGCCAGTAGTATGGTGGCAGGGGAGTGGGTTGACAATGAGCAGTTCTTC	CASSMVAGEWVDNEQFF
-	TRBV10-3	TRBJ1-1	TRBD1	TGTGCCATCAGTCGGGACAGGGGGACTGAAGCTTTCTTT	CAISRDRGTEAFF
few	TRBV27	TRBJ2-1	-	TGTGCCAGCACCCGGCGGGGGCCCTCCTACAATGAGCAGTTCTTC	CASTRRGPSYNEQFF
-	TRBV3-1/TRBV3-2	TRBJ1-2	TRBD1	TGTGCCAGCAGCCAGACAGGGAATCCACCCTATGGCTACACCTTC	CASSQTGNPPYGYTF
-	TRBV7-2	TRBJ1-1	-	TGTGCCAGCAGCGACAGACGGCTCACTGAAGCTTTCTTT	CASSDRRLTEAFF
-	TRBV7-9	TRBJ1-1	-	TGTGCCAGCAGTTTCAGTCCGGGCTCCGAGGACACTGAAGCTTTCTTT	CASSFSPGSEDTEAFF
-	TRBV12-3/TRBV12-4	TRBJ1-2	-	TGTGCCAGCAGTAGCCTAAGGAACTATGGCTACACCTTC	CASSSLRNYGYTF
-	TRBV5-1	TRBJ2-7	-	TGCGCCAGCAGCTCGGAGGGACAGTATCCCAACGAGCAGTACTTC	CASSSEGQYPNEQYF
once	TRBV18	TRBJ2-6	TRBD1	TGTGCCAGCTCACTCCTCGAACAGGGGGCGATAACCACCGCTGGGGCCAACGTCCTGACTTTC	CASSLLEQGAITTAGANVLTF
-	TRBV6-1	TRBJ2-7	-	TGTGCCAGCAGTGACAGCTCTGGGCCCCCCTACGAGCAGTACTTC	CASSDSSGPPYEQYF
-	TRBV10-3	TRBJ2-1	TRBD2	TGTGCCATCGGACCGGGACTAGCGGGGTACAATGAGCAGTTCTTC	CAIGPGLAGYNEQFF